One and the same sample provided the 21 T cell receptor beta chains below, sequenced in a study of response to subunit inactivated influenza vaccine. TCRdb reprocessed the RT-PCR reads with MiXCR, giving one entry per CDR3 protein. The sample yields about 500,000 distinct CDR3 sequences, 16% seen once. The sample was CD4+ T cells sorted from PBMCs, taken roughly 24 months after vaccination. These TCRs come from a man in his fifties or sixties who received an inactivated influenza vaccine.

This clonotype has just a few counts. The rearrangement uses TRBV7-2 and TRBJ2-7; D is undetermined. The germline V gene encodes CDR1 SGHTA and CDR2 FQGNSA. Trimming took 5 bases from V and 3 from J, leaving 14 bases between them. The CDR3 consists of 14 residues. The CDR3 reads CASSPTPGRYEQYF. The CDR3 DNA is TGTGCCAGCAGCCCGACTCCCGGCCGCTACGAGCAGTACTTC.

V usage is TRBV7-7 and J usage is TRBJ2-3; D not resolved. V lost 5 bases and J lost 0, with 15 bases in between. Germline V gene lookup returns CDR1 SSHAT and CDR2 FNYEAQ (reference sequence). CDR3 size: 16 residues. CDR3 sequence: CASSPDLARSTDTQYF. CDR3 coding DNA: TGTGCCAGCAGCCCAGATTTGGCCCGGAGCACAGATACGCAGTATTTT.

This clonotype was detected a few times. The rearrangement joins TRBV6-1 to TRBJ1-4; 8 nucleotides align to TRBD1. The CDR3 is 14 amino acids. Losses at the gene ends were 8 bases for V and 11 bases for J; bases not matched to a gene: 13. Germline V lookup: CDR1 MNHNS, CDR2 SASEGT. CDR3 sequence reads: CASVFGQGRGKLFF. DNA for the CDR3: TGTGCCAGCGTCTTTGGACAGGGCAGAGGGAAACTGTTTTTT.

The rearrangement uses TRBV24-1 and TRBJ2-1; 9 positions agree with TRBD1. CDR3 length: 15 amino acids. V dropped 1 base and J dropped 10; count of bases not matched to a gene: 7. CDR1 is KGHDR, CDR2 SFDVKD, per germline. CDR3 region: CATSDLGTGKDEQFF. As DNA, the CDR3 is TGTGCCACCAGTGATTTAGGGACAGGGAAGGACGAGCAGTTCTTC.

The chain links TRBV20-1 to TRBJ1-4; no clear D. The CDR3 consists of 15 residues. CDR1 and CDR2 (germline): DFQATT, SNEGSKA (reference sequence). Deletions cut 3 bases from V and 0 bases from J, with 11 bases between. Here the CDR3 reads CSASTSDATNEKLFF. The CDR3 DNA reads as TGCAGTGCTAGTACGTCCGACGCAACTAATGAAAAACTGTTTTTT.

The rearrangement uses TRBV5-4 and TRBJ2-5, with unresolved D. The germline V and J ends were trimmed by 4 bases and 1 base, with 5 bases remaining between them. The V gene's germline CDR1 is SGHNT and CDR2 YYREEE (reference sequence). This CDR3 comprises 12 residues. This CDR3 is CASSTFQETQYF. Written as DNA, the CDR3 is TGTGCCAGCAGCACCTTCCAAGAGACCCAGTACTTC. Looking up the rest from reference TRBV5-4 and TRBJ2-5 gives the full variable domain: ETGVTQSPTHLIKTRGQQVTLRCSSQSGHNTVSWYQQALGQGPQFIFQYYREEENGRGNFPPRFSGLQFPNYSSELNVNALELDDSALYLCASSTFQETQYFGPGTRLLVL.

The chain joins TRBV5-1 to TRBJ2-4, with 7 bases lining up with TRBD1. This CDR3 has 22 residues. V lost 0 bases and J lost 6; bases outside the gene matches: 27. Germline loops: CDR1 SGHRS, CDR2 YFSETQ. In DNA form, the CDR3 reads TGCGCCAGCAGCTTGGGGGACAGCGGAACCACCAACAATAACAAACGGGGAAACATTCAGTACTTC. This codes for CASSLGDSGTTNNNKRGNIQYF.

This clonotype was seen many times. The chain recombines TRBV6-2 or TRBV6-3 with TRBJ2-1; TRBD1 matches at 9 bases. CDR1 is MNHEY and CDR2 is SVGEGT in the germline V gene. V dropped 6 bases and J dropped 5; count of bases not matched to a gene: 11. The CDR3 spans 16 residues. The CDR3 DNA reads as TGTGCCAGCAGGATGACAGGGGGGGGGGCCCACAATGAGCAGTTCTTC. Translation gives CASRMTGGGAHNEQFF.

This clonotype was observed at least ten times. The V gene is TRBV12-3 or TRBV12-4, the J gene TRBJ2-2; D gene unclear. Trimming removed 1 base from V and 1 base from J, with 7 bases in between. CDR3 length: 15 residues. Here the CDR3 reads CASSLGAENTGELFF. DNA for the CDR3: TGTGCCAGCAGTTTAGGGGCCGAGAACACCGGGGAGCTGTTTTTT.

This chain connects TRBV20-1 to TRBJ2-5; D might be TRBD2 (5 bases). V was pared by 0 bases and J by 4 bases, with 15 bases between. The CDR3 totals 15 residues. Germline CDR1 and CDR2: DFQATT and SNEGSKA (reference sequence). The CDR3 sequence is CSARDRVAGGETQYF. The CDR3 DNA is TGCAGTGCTAGAGATAGGGTGGCCGGAGGAGAGACCCAGTACTTC.

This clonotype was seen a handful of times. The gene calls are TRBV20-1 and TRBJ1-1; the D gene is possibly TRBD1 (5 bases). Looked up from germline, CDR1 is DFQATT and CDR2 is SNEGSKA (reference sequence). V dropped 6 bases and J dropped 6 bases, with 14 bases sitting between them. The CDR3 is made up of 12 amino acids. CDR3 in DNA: TGCAGTGCGAGTCGGGGGGAGTCTGAAGCTTTCTTT. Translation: CSASRGESEAFF.

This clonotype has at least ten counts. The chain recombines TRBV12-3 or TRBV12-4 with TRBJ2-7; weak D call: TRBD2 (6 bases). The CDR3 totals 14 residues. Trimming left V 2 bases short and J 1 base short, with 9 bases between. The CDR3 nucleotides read TGTGCCAGCAGTTTAAGGGCGGGGTCCTACGAGCAGTACTTC. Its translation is CASSLRAGSYEQYF.

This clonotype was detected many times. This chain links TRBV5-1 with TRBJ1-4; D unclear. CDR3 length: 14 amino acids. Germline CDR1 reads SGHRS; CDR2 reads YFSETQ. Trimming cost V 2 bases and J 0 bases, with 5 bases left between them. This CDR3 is CASSLAATNEKLFF. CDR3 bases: TGCGCCAGCAGCTTAGCAGCAACTAATGAAAAACTGTTTTTT.

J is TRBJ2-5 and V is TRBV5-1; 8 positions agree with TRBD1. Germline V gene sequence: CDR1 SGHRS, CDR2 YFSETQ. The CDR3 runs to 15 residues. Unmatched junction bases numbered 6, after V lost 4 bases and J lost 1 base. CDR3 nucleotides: TGCGCCAGCAGCGCTGGGACAGGCTTCCAAGAGACCCAGTACTTC. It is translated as CASSAGTGFQETQYF.

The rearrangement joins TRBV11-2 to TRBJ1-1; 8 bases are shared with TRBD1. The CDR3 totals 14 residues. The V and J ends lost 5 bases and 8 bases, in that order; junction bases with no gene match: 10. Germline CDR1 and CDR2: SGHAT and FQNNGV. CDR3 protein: CASSPPSRDREAFF. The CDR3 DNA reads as TGTGCCAGCAGCCCCCCATCCCGGGACAGGGAAGCTTTCTTT.

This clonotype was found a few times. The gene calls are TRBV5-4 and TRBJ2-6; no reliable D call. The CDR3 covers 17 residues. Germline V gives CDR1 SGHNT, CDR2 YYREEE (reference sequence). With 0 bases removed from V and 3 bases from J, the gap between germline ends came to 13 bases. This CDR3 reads CASSLGVSSYGANVLTF. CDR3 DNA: TGTGCCAGCAGCTTGGGCGTCAGTTCGTATGGGGCCAACGTCCTGACTTTC.

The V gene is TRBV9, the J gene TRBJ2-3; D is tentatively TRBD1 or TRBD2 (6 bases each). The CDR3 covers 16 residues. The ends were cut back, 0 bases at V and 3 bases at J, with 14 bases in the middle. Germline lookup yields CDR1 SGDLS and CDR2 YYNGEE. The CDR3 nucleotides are TGTGCCAGCAGCGTAGGTGGGGGGCTGGGGACAGATACGCAGTATTTT. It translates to CASSVGGGLGTDTQYF.

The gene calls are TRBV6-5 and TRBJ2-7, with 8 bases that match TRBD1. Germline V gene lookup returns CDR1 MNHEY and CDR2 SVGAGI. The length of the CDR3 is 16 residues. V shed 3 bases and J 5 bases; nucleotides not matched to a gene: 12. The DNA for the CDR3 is TGTGCCAGCAGTTATAACCCCGGACAGGGAAGAGACGAGCAGTACTTC. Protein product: CASSYNPGQGRDEQYF.

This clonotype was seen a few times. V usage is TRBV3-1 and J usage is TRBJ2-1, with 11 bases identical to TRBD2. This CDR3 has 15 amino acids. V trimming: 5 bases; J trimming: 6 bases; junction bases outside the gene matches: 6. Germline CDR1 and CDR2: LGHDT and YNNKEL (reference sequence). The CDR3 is CASSISGGALNEQFF. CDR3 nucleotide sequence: TGTGCCAGCAGCATTAGCGGGGGGGCCCTCAATGAGCAGTTCTTC.

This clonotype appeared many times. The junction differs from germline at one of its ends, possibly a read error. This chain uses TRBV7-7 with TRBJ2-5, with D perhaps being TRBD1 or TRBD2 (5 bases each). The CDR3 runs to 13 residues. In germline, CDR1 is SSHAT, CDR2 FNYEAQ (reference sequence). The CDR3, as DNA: TGTGCTAGCAGCCCGTATGGGGGAGAGACCCAGTACTTC. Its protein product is CASSPYGGETQYF.

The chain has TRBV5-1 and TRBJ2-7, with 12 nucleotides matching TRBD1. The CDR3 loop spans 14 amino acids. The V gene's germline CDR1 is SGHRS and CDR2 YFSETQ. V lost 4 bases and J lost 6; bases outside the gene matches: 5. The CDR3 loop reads CASSPGDRGREQYF. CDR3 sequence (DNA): TGCGCCAGCAGCCCCGGGGACAGGGGGCGCGAGCAGTACTTC.